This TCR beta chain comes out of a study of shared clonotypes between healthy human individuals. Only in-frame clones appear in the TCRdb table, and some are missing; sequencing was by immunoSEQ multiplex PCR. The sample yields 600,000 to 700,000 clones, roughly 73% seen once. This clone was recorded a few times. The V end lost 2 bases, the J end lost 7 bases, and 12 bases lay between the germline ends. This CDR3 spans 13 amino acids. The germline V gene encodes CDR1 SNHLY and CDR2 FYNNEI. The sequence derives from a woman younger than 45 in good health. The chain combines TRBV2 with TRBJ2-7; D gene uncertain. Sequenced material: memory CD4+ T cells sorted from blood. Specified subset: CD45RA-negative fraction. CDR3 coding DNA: TGTGCCAGCAGTGAACATATGTACGGAGAGCAGTACTTC. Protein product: CASSEHMYGEQYF.